This T cell receptor (beta chain) emerged from a study of blood T cell repertoires in COVID-19. Sequenced by immunoSEQ multiplex PCR; TCRdb stores in-frame clones only, minus some. The sample consists of some 230,000 clones, roughly 84% of them appearing once. This receptor was identified in a woman aged 45 to 65 with acute or convalescent COVID-19. The sequenced material came from peripheral blood.

Here the CDR3 reads CASSQDGQDWSYEQYF. The CDR3 coding sequence is TGTGCCAGCAGCCAAGATGGACAGGATTGGTCCTACGAGCAGTACTTC. The chain recombines TRBV14 with TRBJ2-7; 7 bases match TRBD1. V dropped 0 bases and J dropped 1; count of bases not matched to a gene: 6. The germline V gene encodes CDR1 SGHDN and CDR2 FVKESK. This CDR3 has 16 residues.